The source of this T cell receptor beta chain is a study of blood T cell repertoires in COVID-19. Study-level background: PBMCs, B-cell-depleted T cells, or T cells were the source of the cDNA or gDNA that made up the material.

Study processing details: It was from reference gene primer amplification that nucleated cell counts were estimated. Produced via immunoSEQ multiplex PCR; TCRdb's table is partial and in-frame only. Clone size and V and J calls were adopted from that table, with D and trimming inferred from the DNA. This table holds 80,000 or so clones, 89% found once. J gave up 4 bases and V 1 base, and 6 bases lay outside the gene matches. Germline values: CDR1 LGHDT, CDR2 YNNKEL (reference sequence). CDR3 length: 15 residues. The genes are TRBV3-1 (or the pseudogene TRBV3-2) and TRBJ1-2; 7 bases align to TRBD1. The sequence derives from a man aged 50 or older with acute or convalescent COVID-19. Source material: peripheral blood. DNA of the CDR3: TGTGCCAGCAGCCAAGGGCCAGGGGGAGGCTATGGCTACACCTTC. Protein product: CASSQGPGGGYGYTF.